This T cell receptor (beta chain) was sequenced in a study of early stage breast cancer tumors. Here immunoSEQ multiplex PCR was the method, and the copy in TCRdb shows in-frame clones only, minus some. Of 8,000 to 9,500 clones in the sample, about 72% were seen once. Between the trimmed V and J ends, which lost 0 bases and 10 bases, there was a span of 7 bases. The CDR3 consists of 12 residues. CDR1 KGHSH and CDR2 LQKENI come from the germline V gene. Material for sequencing was normal breast tissue next to the tumor. The chain is built from TRBV18 and TRBJ2-1; a weak D match, TRBD2 (5 bases). This receptor was taken from a person in their 60s with breast cancer. As DNA, the CDR3 is TGTGCCAGCTCACCACCCCTAGCCGAGCAGTTCTTC. Translation: CASSPPLAEQFF.